Each of the 12 T cell receptor beta chains below was sequenced from the same sample in a study of HIV-infected patients and healthy controls. No cell fractionation was done, so the repertoire covers all unsorted peripheral blood T cells. Reverse transcription used approximately 500 ng RNA and constant-region primers for alpha and beta. Each of the alpha and beta chains got its own library through chain-specific third strand synthesis with indices. A single record per CDR3 protein comes from TCRdb applying MiXCR to the 5' RACE reads. This table has about 10,000 distinct CDR3 sequences, over 7% appearing once. Sequenced material: blood. The receptors were gathered from an adult in good health.

Relative to its sample, this clonotype is medium-sized. This chain uses TRBV3-1 with TRBJ2-7, with 9 bases matching TRBD2. This CDR3 comprises 14 residues. Germline trimming cut 4 bases from V and 3 bases from J; bases unmatched to any gene: 4. Germline V gene sequence: CDR1 LGHDT, CDR2 YNNKEL (reference sequence). CDR3 sequence reads: CASSPVAGVYEQYF. The CDR3 bases are TGTGCCAGCAGCCCCGTAGCGGGAGTCTACGAGCAGTACTTC.

This clonotype was observed many times. V and J are TRBV6-5 and TRBJ2-7, with 7 bases identical to TRBD1. Looked up from germline, CDR1 is MNHEY and CDR2 is SVGAGI. V lost 6 bases and J lost 2; bases outside the gene matches: 13. CDR3 size: 16 residues. CDR3 protein: CASSYGPQGVPYEQYF. Written as DNA, the CDR3 is TGTGCCAGCAGCTACGGTCCGCAGGGGGTCCCCTACGAGCAGTACTTC.

In its sample, this clonotype was seen a few times. The CDR3 loop reads CAWSVRGQGGAFF. The CDR3 DNA reads as TGTGCCTGGAGTGTACGGGGCCAGGGGGGAGCTTTCTTT. The genes are TRBV30 and TRBJ1-1, with 7 bases fitting TRBD1. The CDR3 has 13 residues. Germline-derived CDR1 and CDR2 are GTSNPN and SVGIG (reference sequence). V dropped 0 bases and J dropped 10; count of bases not matched to a gene: 8.

The chain combines TRBV16 with TRBJ1-5, with D uncertain. V was shortened by 2 bases and J by 2 bases, with 10 bases between the two germline ends. The CDR3 runs to 15 residues. The germline gives CDR1 KGHSY, CDR2 FQNENV. The CDR3 reads CASSQIPWGNQPQHF. As DNA, the CDR3 is TGTGCCAGCAGCCAAATCCCCTGGGGCAATCAGCCCCAGCATTTT.

This clonotype qualifies as medium-sized (0.01 to 0.1%). The rearrangement links TRBV29-1 to TRBJ1-2, with TRBD1 matching 8 bases. V lost 4 bases, J lost 8 bases, and 9 bases stayed unmatched. The CDR3 runs 13 residues. The germline gives CDR1 SQVTM, CDR2 ANQGSEA. The CDR3 sequence is CSVGSSGGWGYTF. In nucleotides, the CDR3 is TGCAGCGTTGGTTCGTCAGGGGGCTGGGGCTACACCTTC.

This clonotype was recorded many times. CDR3 sequence (DNA): TGTGCCAGCGGTCCGGATACCTTTAATGAAAAACTGTTTTTT. Its protein product is CASGPDTFNEKLFF. This rearrangement joins TRBV7-2 to TRBJ1-4, with D hard to call. Trimming shortened V by 8 bases and J by 4 bases, and 14 bases separated the two germline ends. The CDR3 covers 14 residues. CDR1 SGHTA and CDR2 FQGNSA come from the germline V gene.

This clonotype ranks as medium-sized. The genes are TRBV6-6 and TRBJ2-7, with a possible D match to TRBD2 (6 bases). V shed 10 bases and J shed 4 bases, with 11 bases lying between them. There are 11 residues in the CDR3. Germline loops: CDR1 MNHNY, CDR2 SVGAGI (reference sequence). In DNA form, the CDR3 reads TGTGCCACCCTGGAGGGTTACGAGCAGTACTTC. This translates into CATLEGYEQYF.

This clonotype is medium-sized. This chain connects TRBV19 to TRBJ2-1; no definite D call. The germline V gene encodes CDR1 LNHDA and CDR2 SQIVND (reference sequence). CDR3 length equals 14 residues. Trimming took 3 bases from V and 5 from J, leaving 11 bases between them. CDR3 DNA sequence: TGTGCCAGTAGTATGGGTCTAACAGACAATGAGCAGTTCTTC. It encodes CASSMGLTDNEQFF. Full variable domain (rest looked up from reference TRBV19 and TRBJ2-1): DGGITQSPKYLFRKEGQNVTLSCEQNLNHDAMYWYRQDPGQGLRLIYYSQIVNDFQKGDIAEGYSVSREKKESFPLTVTSAQKNPTAFYLCASSMGLTDNEQFFGPGTRLTVL.

At least ten counts were recorded for this clonotype. This rearrangement joins TRBV28 to TRBJ2-7; TRBD1 aligns across 8 bases. The J segment lost 10 bases and the V segment lost 1 base, leaving 15 bases of the junction unmatched. The CDR3 has 16 residues. CDR1 MDHEN and CDR2 SYDVKM come from the germline V gene. DNA of the CDR3: TGTGCCAGCAGTTTATACGTTTCCGGGACAGGAGGATACCAGTACTTC. This codes for CASSLYVSGTGGYQYF.

In this sample, this clonotype is medium-sized. The chain recombines TRBV6-5 with TRBJ2-1, with D unresolved. Per the germline V gene, CDR1 is MNHEY and CDR2 is SVGAGI. The CDR3 totals 13 residues. The V and J ends lost 6 bases and 3 bases respectively, with 9 bases between them. The CDR3 protein is CASRPVNYNEQFF. CDR3 nucleotides: TGTGCCAGCAGACCGGTTAACTACAATGAGCAGTTCTTC.

This clonotype is judged medium-sized (0.01 to 0.1%). The chain couples TRBV24-1 to TRBJ2-2, with D unclear. V was clipped by 2 bases and J by 8 bases, with 8 bases between them. CDR3 size: 13 residues. Germline V gene sequence: CDR1 KGHDR, CDR2 SFDVKD. CDR3 amino acids: CATSDWASGELFF. In DNA form, the CDR3 reads TGTGCCACCAGTGATTGGGCTTCAGGGGAGCTGTTTTTT.

This clonotype is termed medium-sized. This chain connects TRBV20-1 to TRBJ2-2, with 11 nucleotides matching TRBD2. Germline trimming cut 6 bases from V and 4 bases from J; bases unmatched to any gene: 16. The CDR3 length is 18 residues. CDR1 is DFQATT and CDR2 is SNEGSKA in the germline V gene (reference sequence). CDR3 sequence reads: CSALSVAGGLRGTGELFF. CDR3 DNA: TGCAGTGCGCTATCTGTAGCGGGGGGGCTTAGGGGCACCGGGGAGCTGTTTTTT.